This TCR beta chain was sequenced for a study of cytomegalovirus exposure and HLA in healthy donors (dated by TCRdb to the late 2010s). A note on the overall study: According to a later analysis, the roughly 120 validation repertoires were produced on the same platform as the roughly 700 repertoires of the first cohort. The study aimed to test whether cataloging public T cell receptors could reveal signatures of past pathogen exposure. A separate validation cohort of over 95 different subjects was used in addition to the approximately 700-subject first cohort. High-throughput TCR immunosequencing, statistical association of individual TCRs with disease status, and machine learning were combined to predict cytomegalovirus infection status. Findings and caveats that apply to the study as a whole: A few of the identified cytomegalovirus-associated TCR beta chains were confirmed in vitro to be specific for cytomegalovirus antigens. The authors suggested that the approach could potentially be extended to other disease states and immunological phenotypes. In a later analysis, TCRs clustered in the first cohort were found to also tend to co-occur in the roughly 120 validation repertoires, with about 93% of cluster scores above 0. A later analysis had no HLA typing for the validation cohort, so co-occurrence there was scored across all 130 or so repertoires. Most TCR sequences were observed very rarely across donors, whereas some public TCRs were present in many individuals. The study listed 170 or so TCR beta chains as associated with cytomegalovirus. In both the original and validation cohorts, the classifier was reported to diagnose cytomegalovirus status with high specificity and sensitivity.

Receptors were amplified or captured by the immunoSEQ multiplex PCR assay. The paper's data handling went like this. To diagnose cytomegalovirus status from the catalog of TCR beta chain sequences, a statistical classification framework was built. TCRdb took this table from immuneACCESS and kept in-frame rearrangements with V and J called. Such tables lack part of the clones; where checked against another copy, unresolved V genes explain under half of the gap, and the rest is unexplained. The DNA was the basis for D and trimming; V, J and clone size are from that table. The sample profile shows about 180,000 clones; about 87% of them were found once. Roughly 1.4% of the sample comes from the top ten. Trimming removed 5 bases from V and 4 bases from J, leaving 18 bases between the germline ends. From a lookup of the germline V gene, CDR1 and CDR2 are MNHNS and SASEGT. The CDR3 numbers 15 residues from cysteine through phenylalanine. The DNA shown is the 45-base CDR3, in frame from base 1.

The donors were included in the validation cohort of 90 to 150 subjects, a group kept apart from the roughly 730-subject first cohort. Worth noting for this clone: No antigen is known for it. No per-base quality is available; no much larger clone lies one base away.

The sequence links TRBV6-1 to TRBJ2-7; the D region possibly corresponds to TRBD1 (6 bases align). Sequencing was performed on PBMCs. The clonotype comes from a woman younger than 45 in good health and CMV-seronegative. Here the CDR3 is given as CASSFLGTPNYEQYF. The nucleotide sequence reads as follows: TGTGCCAGCAGTTTCCTCGGGACACCCAATTACGAGCAGTACTTC.